These 12 T cell receptor beta chains share one sample of origin, sequenced in a study of shared clonotypes between healthy human individuals (dated by TCRdb to about 2020). Libraries were constructed by the immunoSEQ multiplex PCR assay. In TCRdb, the immuneACCESS table is reduced to in-frame sequences with V and J assigned. These tables do not hold every clone; where another copy was compared, an unresolved V gene accounts for under half, and the others remain unexplained. This sample gives 2 million to 2.5 million clones in total; more than 85% of them show up just once. Jointly, the top ten make up under 0.45% of the sample. Sequencing input: naive CD4+ T cells from PBMCs. This specimen's cell subset or site label, interpreted: CD45RA+ positively selected. The receptors come from a man aged 18 to 30 in good health. Some clones in this sample may be carry-over from other donors' samples.

Worth noting for this clone: Other DNA variants within this sample encode the same CDR3. This sequence joins TRBV5-1 and TRBJ2-1; 9 positions agree with TRBD2. Trimming took 3 bases from V and 4 from J; bases not matched to a gene: 5. The germline V gene has CDR1 SGHRS and CDR2 YFSETQ. The CDR3 covers 15 residues. CDR3 bases: TGCGCCAGCAGCTCGAATAGCGGGAGATACAATGAGCAGTTCTTC. Residues: CASSSNSGRYNEQFF.

A few counts support this clone. J is TRBJ1-1 and V is TRBV25-1; no clear D gene. The germline V and J ends were trimmed by 8 bases and 4 bases, with 14 bases remaining between them. This CDR3 is 13 amino acids long. CDR1 is MGHDK and CDR2 is SYGVNS in the germline V gene. The CDR3 DNA sequence: TGTGCCAGCTCCCTGTGGGTAGGCACTGAAGCTTTCTTT. Translation gives CASSLWVGTEAFF.

This chain joins TRBV11-2 and TRBJ1-1; 9 nucleotides align to TRBD1. CDR3 length: 14 residues. The germline CDR1 and CDR2 sequences are SGHAT and FQNNGV. After removal of 5 bases from V and 4 bases from J, the junction contained 5 bases not matched to a gene. In DNA form, the CDR3 reads TGTGCCAGCAGCCTACAGGGGGCAGCCACTGAAGCTTTCTTT. Protein: CASSLQGAATEAFF. Variable domain in full (rest from reference TRBV11-2 and TRBJ1-1): EAGVAQSPRYKIIEKRQSVAFWCNPISGHATLYWYQQILGQGPKLLIQFQNNGVVDDSQLPKDRFSAERLKGVDSTLKIQPAKLEDSAVYLCASSLQGAATEAFFGQGTRLTVV.

The V and J genes are TRBV28 and TRBJ1-2; D is perhaps TRBD1 (6 bases). CDR1 and CDR2 from the germline V gene are MDHEN and SYDVKM. Trimming removed 2 bases from V and 6 bases from J, with 13 bases in between. CDR3 length equals 14 residues. This chain's CDR3 is CASSLGNRVNGYTF. The CDR3 bases are TGTGCCAGCAGTTTAGGTAACAGGGTTAATGGCTACACCTTC.

The rearrangement uses TRBV5-4 and TRBJ1-1; unclear D gene. Looked up from germline, CDR1 is SGHNT and CDR2 is YYREEE (reference sequence). CDR3 length: 15 amino acids. V gave up 4 bases and J gave up 5 bases, with 18 bases separating them. The CDR3 DNA sequence: TGTGCCAGCAGCCCCGAAGCTCTAATGGGGACTGAAGCTTTCTTT. The encoded protein is CASSPEALMGTEAFF.

The rearrangement uses TRBV11-3 and TRBJ2-7, with 8 bases identical to TRBD1. V was pared by 4 bases and J by 3 bases, with 2 bases of the junction left unmatched. Germline V gene lookup returns CDR1 SGHNT and CDR2 YENEEA. CDR3 size: 13 residues. The CDR3 DNA follows: TGTGCCAGCAGCTCCGGACAGGGCTACGAGCAGTACTTC. Encoded protein: CASSSGQGYEQYF.

DNA of the CDR3: TGCGCCAGCAGCGTGGGACAGGGTGGAGGCTACGAGCAGTACTTC. It codes for CASSVGQGGGYEQYF. The chain links TRBV5-1 to TRBJ2-7; 9 bases agree with TRBD1. This CDR3 has 15 amino acids. Germline V gene data show CDR1 as SGHRS and CDR2 as YFSETQ. After removal of 4 bases from V and 3 bases from J, the junction contained 8 bases not matched to a gene.

The chain links TRBV5-8 to TRBJ2-5; TRBD2 is a possible D gene (5 bases). Trimming removed 4 bases from V and 2 bases from J, with 18 bases in between. Germline lookup yields CDR1 SGHTS and CDR2 YDEGEE. This CDR3 has 16 amino acids. This CDR3 reads CASSPGSLLRQETQYF. The CDR3 bases are TGTGCCAGCAGCCCGGGGTCGTTACTCCGACAAGAGACCCAGTACTTC.

CDR3 coding DNA: TGTGCCAGCAGTCCGGCAGGCGGACGCTTCCATGAGCAGTTCTTC. This gives the protein CASSPAGGRFHEQFF. The gene calls are TRBV6-5 and TRBJ2-1; D is ambiguous. Germline V gene lookup returns CDR1 MNHEY and CDR2 SVGAGI. V dropped 5 bases and J dropped 8 bases, with 19 bases sitting between them. The CDR3 runs 15 residues.

V and J are TRBV30 and TRBJ1-2; possible D gene TRBD1, 5 bases. The CDR3 totals 15 residues. CDR1 GTSNPN and CDR2 SVGIG come from the germline V gene (reference sequence). Trimming removed 0 bases at V and 1 base at J, with 12 bases between. CDR3 amino acids: CAWSVRSGFNYGYTF. The CDR3 DNA reads as TGTGCCTGGAGTGTTCGGTCAGGGTTTAACTATGGCTACACCTTC.

The chain carries TRBV7-9 and TRBJ1-5; 11 nucleotides line up with TRBD1. The V and J ends lost 3 bases and 6 bases, in that order; junction bases with no gene match: 4. Germline lookup yields CDR1 SEHNR and CDR2 FQNEAQ (reference sequence). This CDR3 region has 15 residues. DNA for the CDR3: TGTGCCAGCAGCTTGGACAGGGGGCTGACTCAGCCCCAGCATTTT. Its protein product is CASSLDRGLTQPQHF.

This clone was recorded once. The chain uses TRBV15 and TRBJ1-5; a possible D gene is TRBD1 (5 bases). V was pared by 1 base and J by 2 bases, with 15 bases between. There are 17 residues in the CDR3. The germline CDR1 and CDR2 sequences are LNHNV and YYDKDF (reference sequence). CDR3 DNA sequence: TGTGCCACCAGCAGAGGGTCAGGGAGAGGGGGCAATCAGCCCCAGCATTTT. This translates into CATSRGSGRGGNQPQHF.